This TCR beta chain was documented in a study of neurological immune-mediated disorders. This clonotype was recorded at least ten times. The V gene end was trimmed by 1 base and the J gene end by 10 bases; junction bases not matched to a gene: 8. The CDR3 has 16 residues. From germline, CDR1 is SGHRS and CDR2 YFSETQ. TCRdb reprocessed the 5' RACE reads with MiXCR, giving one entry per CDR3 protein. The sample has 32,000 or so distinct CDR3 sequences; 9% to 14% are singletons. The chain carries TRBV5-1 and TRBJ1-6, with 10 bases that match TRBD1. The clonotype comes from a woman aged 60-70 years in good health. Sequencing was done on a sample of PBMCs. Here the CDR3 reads CASSLSGTGVDSPLHF. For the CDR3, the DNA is TGCGCCAGCAGCTTGTCCGGGACAGGGGTTGACTCACCCCTCCACTTT. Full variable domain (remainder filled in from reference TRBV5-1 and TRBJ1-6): KAGVTQTPRYLIKTRGQQVTLSCSPISGHRSVSWYQQTPGQGLQFLFEYFSETQRNKGNFPGRFSGRQFSNSRSEMNVSTLELGDSALYLCASSLSGTGVDSPLHFGNGTRLTVT.